This T cell receptor beta chain was identified in a study of blood T cell repertoires in COVID-19. Sequencing was performed with immunoSEQ multiplex PCR; in TCRdb, only in-frame clones are kept and a portion is missing. In the table there are a few hundred thousand clones, about 88% of which are singletons. The CDR3 length is 16 residues. Germline loops: CDR1 SGHRS, CDR2 YFSETQ. The V and J ends lost 3 bases and 0 bases respectively, with 15 bases between them. Sequenced sample: PBMCs or T cells enriched from blood (not recorded which). The chain couples TRBV5-1 to TRBJ1-2; D ambiguous. This TCR was sampled from a woman between 45 and 65 years old who had recovered from COVID-19. CDR3 amino acids: CASSSHIVEPNYGYTF. As DNA, the CDR3 is TGCGCCAGCAGCTCACACATTGTTGAACCTAACTATGGCTACACCTTC.